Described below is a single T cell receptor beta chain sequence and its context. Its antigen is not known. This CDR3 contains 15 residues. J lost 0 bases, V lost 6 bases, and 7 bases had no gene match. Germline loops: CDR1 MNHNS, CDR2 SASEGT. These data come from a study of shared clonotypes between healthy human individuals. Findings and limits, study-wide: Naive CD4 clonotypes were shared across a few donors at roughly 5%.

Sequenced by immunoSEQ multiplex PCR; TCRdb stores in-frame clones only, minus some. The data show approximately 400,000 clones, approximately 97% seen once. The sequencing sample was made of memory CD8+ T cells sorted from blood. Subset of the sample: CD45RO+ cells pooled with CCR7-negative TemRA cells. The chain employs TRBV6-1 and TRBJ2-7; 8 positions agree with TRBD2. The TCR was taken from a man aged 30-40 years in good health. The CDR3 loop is CASRTLAVSSYEQYF. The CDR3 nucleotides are TGTGCCAGCAGGACACTAGCGGTCAGCTCCTACGAGCAGTACTTC.